This TCR beta chain was recovered during a study of shared clonotypes between healthy human individuals. Details on this clone: As yet, its antigen is unknown.

Looked up from germline, CDR1 is MDHEN and CDR2 is SYDVKM. This CDR3 comprises 13 residues. V was pared by 4 bases and J by 4 bases, with 10 bases between. Every one of the donors was a Caucasian adult that lived in Nashville, Tennessee. Researchers drew on tens of millions of PBMCs for genomic DNA from unsorted samples. Assay: immunoSEQ multiplex PCR; the TCRdb copy retains only in-frame clones and omits some. The table shows about half a million clones, with over 75% occurring only once. The study's findings and limits: Investigators expected sequencing depth to affect clonotype sharing among donors.

The specimen was PBMCs. This clonotype was obtained from a woman aged 40 to 49 in good health. Some clones in this sample may be carry-over from other donors' samples. This chain joins TRBV28 and TRBJ1-2; no clear D gene. CDR3 amino acids: CASSSTSTYGYTF. Written as DNA, the CDR3 is TGTGCCAGCAGTTCCACATCTACCTATGGCTACACCTTC.